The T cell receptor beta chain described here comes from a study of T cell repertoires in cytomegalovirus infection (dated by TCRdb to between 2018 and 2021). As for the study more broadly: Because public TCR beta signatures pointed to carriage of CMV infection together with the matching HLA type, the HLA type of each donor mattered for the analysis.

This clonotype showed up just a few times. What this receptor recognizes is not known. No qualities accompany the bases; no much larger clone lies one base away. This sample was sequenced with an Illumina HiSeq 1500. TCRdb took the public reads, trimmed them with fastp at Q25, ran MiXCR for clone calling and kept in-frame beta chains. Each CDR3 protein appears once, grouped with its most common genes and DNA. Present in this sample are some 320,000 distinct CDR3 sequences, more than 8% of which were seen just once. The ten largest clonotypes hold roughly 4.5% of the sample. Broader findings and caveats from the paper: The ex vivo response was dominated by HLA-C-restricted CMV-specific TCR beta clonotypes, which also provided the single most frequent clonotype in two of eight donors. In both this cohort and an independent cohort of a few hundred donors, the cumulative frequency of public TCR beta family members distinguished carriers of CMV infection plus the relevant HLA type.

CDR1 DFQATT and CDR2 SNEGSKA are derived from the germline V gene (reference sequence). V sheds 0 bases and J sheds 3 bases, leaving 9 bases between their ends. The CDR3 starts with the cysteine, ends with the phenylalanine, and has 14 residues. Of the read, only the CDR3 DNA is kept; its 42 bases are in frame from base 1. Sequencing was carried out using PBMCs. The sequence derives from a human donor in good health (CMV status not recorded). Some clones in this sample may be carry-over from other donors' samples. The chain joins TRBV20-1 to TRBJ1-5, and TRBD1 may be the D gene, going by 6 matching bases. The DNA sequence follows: TGCAGTGCTAGAGACAGGGGCCTCAATCAGCCCCAGCATTTT. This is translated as CSARDRGLNQPQHF.